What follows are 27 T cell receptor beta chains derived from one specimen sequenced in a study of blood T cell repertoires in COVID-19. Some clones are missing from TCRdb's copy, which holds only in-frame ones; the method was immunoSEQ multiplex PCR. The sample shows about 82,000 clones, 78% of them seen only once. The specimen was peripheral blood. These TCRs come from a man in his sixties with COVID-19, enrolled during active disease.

CDR3 protein: CASSGRNYEQYF. The CDR3 DNA reads as TGTGCCAGCAGCGGCCGAAATTACGAGCAGTACTTC. V is TRBV7-8 and J is TRBJ2-7, with D unresolved. Trimming removed 5 bases from V and 4 bases from J, with 9 bases in between. CDR1 and CDR2 (germline): SGHVS, FQNEAQ. There are 12 residues in the CDR3.

CDR3 loop: CASSFPAGNYGYTF. The CDR3 DNA reads TGTGCCAGCAGCTTCCCGGCAGGGAATTATGGCTACACCTTC. V usage is TRBV7-2 and J usage is TRBJ1-2; possibly TRBD1 for D (5 bases). CDR3 length: 14 residues. The V and J ends lost 3 bases and 5 bases respectively, with 13 bases between them. Per germline, CDR1 SGHTA and CDR2 FQGNSA.

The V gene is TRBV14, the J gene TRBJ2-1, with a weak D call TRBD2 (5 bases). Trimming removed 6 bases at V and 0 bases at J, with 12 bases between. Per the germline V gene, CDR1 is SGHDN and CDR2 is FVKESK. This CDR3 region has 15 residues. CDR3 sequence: CASRASWSSYNEQFF. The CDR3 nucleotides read TGTGCCAGCAGAGCTAGCTGGAGCTCCTACAATGAGCAGTTCTTC.

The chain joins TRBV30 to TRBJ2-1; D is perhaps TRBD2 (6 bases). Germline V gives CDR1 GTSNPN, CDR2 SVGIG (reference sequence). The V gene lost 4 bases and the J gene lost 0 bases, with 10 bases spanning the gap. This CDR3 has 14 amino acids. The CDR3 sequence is CAWKLASSYNEQFF. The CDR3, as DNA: TGTGCCTGGAAGCTAGCGAGCTCCTACAATGAGCAGTTCTTC.

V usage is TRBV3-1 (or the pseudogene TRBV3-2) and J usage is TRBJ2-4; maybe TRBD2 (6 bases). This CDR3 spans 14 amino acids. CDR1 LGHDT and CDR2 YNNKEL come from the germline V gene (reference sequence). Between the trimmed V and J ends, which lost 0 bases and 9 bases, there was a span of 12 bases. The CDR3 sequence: CASSQESDGGIQYF. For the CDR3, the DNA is TGTGCCAGCAGCCAAGAATCGGACGGGGGCATTCAGTACTTC.

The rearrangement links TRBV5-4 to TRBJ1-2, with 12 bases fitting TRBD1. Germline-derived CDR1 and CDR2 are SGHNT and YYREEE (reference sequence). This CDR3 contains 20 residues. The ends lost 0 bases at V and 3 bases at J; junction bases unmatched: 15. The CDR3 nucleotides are TGTGCCAGCAGCTTGGCCGGACCTTCCGGGACAGGGGGCGACGACTATGGCTACACCTTC. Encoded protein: CASSLAGPSGTGGDDYGYTF.

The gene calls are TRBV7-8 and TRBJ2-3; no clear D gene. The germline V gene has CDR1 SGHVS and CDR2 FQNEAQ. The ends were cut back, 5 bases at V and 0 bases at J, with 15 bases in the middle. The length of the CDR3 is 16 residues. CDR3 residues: CASSVRLSASTDTQYF. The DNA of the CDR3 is TGTGCCAGCAGCGTGCGGCTTTCCGCGAGCACAGATACGCAGTATTTT.

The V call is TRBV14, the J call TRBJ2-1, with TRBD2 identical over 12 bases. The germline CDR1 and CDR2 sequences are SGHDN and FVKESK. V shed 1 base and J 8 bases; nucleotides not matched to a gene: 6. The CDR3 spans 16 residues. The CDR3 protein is CASSQASSGRADEQFF. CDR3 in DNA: TGTGCCAGCAGCCAAGCCTCTAGCGGGAGGGCGGATGAGCAGTTCTTC. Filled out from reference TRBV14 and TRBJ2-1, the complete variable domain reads EAGVTQFPSHSVIEKGQTVTLRCDPISGHDNLYWYRRVMGKEIKFLLHFVKESKQDESGMPNNRFLAERTGGTYSTLKVQPAELEDSGVYFCASSQASSGRADEQFFGPGTRLTVL.

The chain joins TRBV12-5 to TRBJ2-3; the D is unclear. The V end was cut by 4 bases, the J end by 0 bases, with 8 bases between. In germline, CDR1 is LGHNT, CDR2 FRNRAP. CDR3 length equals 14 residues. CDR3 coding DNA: TGTGCTAGTGGTTCCGGTCGAAGCACAGATACGCAGTATTTT. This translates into CASGSGRSTDTQYF.

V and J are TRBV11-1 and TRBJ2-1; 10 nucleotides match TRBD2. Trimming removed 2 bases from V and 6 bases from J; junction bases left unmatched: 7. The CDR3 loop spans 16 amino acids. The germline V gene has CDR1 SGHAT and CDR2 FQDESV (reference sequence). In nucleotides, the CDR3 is TGTGCCAGCAGCTTACTCAGCGGGAGGGGGGGCAATGAGCAGTTCTTC. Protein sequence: CASSLLSGRGGNEQFF.

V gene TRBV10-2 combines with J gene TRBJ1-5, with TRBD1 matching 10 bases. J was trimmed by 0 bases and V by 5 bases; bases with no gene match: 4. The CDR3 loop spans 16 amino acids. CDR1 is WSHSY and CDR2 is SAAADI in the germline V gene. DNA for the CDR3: TGCGCCAGCAGTCGGGGGACAGGGGATAGCAATCAGCCCCAGCATTTT. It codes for CASSRGTGDSNQPQHF.

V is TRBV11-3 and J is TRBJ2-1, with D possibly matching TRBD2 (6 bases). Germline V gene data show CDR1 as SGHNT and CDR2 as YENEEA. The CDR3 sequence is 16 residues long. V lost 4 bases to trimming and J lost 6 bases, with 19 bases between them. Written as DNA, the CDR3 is TGTGCCAGCAGCTCGATCCGGCCGGGAGCCGGCAATGAGCAGTTCTTC. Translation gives CASSSIRPGAGNEQFF.

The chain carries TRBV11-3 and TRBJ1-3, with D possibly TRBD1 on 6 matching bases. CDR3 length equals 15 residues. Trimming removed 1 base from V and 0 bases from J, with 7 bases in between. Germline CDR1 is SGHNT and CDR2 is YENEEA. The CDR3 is CASSLGDTSGNTIYF. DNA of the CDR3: TGTGCCAGCAGCTTAGGGGACACCTCTGGAAACACCATATATTTT. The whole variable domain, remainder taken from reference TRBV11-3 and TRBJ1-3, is EAGVVQSPRYKIIEKKQPVAFWCNPISGHNTLYWYLQNLGQGPELLIRYENEEAVDDSQLPKDRFSAERLKGVDSTLKIQPAELGDSAVYLCASSLGDTSGNTIYFGEGSWLTVV.

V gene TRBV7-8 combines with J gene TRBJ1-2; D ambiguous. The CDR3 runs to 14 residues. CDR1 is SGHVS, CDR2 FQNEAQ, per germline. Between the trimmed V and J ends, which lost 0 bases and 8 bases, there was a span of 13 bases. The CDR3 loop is CASSLAAGNLGYTF. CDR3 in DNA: TGTGCCAGCAGCTTAGCCGCCGGGAACCTAGGCTACACCTTC.

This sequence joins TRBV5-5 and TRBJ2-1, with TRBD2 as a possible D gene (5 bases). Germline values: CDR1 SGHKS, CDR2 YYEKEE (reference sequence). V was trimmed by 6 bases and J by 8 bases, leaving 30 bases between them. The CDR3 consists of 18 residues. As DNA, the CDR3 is TGTGCCAGCACGACGTTACCCGGAGGTATCGCCGTCGTGGATGAGCAGTTCTTC. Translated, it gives CASTTLPGGIAVVDEQFF.

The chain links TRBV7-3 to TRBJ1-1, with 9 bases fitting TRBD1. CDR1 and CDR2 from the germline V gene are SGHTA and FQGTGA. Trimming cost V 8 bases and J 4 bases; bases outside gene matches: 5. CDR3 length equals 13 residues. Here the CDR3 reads CASGRDRATEAFF. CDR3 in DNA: TGTGCCAGCGGCCGGGACAGGGCCACTGAAGCTTTCTTT.

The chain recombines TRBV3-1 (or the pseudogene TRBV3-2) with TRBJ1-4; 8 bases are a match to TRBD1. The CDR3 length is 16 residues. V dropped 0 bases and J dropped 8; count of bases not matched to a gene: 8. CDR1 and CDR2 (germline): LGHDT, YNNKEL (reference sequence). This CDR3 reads CASSQDRTGQGEKLFF. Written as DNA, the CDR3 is TGTGCCAGCAGCCAAGATCGGACAGGGCAAGGAGAAAAACTGTTTTTT.

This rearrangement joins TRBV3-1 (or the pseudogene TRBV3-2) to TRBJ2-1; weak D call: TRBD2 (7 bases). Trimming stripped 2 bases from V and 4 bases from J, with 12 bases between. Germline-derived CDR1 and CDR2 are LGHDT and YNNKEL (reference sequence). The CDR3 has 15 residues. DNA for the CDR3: TGTGCCAGCAGCCAAATGGGGGGGCATTACAATGAGCAGTTCTTC. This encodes CASSQMGGHYNEQFF.

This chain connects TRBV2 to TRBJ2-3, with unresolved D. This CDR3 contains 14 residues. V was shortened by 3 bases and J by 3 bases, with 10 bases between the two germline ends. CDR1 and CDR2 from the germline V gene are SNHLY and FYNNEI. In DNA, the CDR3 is TGTGCCAGCAGTGACTCGCTAGTTACAGATACGCAGTATTTT. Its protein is CASSDSLVTDTQYF.

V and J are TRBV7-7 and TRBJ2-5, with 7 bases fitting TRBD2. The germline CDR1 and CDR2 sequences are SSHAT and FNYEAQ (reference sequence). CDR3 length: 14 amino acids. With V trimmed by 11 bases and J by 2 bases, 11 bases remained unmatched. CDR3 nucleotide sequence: TGTGCCCTGGCGGGAGAAGGAGCACAAGAGACCCAGTACTTC. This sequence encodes CALAGEGAQETQYF.

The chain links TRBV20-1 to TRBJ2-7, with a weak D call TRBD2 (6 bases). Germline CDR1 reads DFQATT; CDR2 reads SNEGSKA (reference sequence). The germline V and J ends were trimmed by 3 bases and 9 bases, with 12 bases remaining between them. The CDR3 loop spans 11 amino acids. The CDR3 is CSARAPGGQYF. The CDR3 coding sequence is TGCAGTGCTAGGGCCCCCGGGGGGCAGTACTTC.

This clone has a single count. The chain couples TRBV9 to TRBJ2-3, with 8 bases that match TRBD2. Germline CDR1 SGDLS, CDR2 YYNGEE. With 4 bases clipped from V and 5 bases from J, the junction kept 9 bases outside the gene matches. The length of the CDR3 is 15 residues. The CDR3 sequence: CASSPIESGGDTQYF. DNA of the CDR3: TGTGCCAGCAGCCCGATAGAAAGCGGGGGAGATACGCAGTATTTT.

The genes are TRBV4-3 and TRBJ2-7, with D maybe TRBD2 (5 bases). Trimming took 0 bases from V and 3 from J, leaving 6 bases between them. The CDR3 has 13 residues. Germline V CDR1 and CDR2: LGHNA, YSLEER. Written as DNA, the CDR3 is TGCGCCAGCAGCCAAGACCGGGGCTACGAGCAGTACTTC. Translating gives CASSQDRGYEQYF.

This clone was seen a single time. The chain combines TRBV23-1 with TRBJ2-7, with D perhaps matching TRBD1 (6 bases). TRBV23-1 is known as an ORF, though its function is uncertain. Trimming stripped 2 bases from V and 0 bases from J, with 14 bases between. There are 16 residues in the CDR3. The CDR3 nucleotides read TGCGCCAGCAGTCAACTACAGGGATTTCTCTCCTACGAGCAGTACTTC. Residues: CASSQLQGFLSYEQYF.

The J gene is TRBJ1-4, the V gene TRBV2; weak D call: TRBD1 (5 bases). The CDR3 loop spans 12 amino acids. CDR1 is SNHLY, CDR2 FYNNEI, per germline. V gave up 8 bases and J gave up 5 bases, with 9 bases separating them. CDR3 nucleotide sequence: TGTGCCAGCCAGGGCCTCAATGAAAAACTGTTTTTT. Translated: CASQGLNEKLFF.

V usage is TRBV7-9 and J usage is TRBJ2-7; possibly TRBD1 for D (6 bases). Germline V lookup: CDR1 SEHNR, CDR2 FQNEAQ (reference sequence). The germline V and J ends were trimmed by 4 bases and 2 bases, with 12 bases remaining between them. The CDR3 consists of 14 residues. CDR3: CASSYRDNPYEQYF. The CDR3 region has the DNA TGTGCCAGCAGCTATAGGGACAATCCCTACGAGCAGTACTTC. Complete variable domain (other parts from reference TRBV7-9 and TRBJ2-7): DTGVSQNPRHKITKRGQNVTFRCDPISEHNRLYWYRQTLGQGPEFLTYFQNEAQLEKSRLLSDRFSAERPKGSFSTLEIQRTEQGDSAMYLCASSYRDNPYEQYFGPGTRLTVT.

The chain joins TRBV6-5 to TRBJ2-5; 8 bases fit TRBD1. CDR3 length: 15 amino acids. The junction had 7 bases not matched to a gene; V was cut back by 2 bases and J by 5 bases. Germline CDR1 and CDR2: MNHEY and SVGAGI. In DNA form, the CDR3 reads TGTGCCAGCAGTTACCCCGGACAGGGTTTGGAGACCCAGTACTTC. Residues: CASSYPGQGLETQYF.